This entry lists 19 T cell receptor beta chains sequenced from one sample in a study of cytomegalovirus exposure and HLA in healthy donors. The PCR was carried out with 60 Vbeta primers and 13 Jbeta primers. The method was immunoSEQ multiplex PCR; TCRdb's version includes in-frame clones alone and lacks a portion of them. This table lists about 160,000 clones. The sample consisted of PBMCs. Every receptor here comes from a woman aged 55-75 years in good health and CMV-seronegative.

The CDR3 is CASSQKLAGGPEAFF. In nucleotides, the CDR3 is TGCGCCAGCAGCCAAAAACTAGCAGGGGGCCCTGAAGCTTTCTTT. The chain has TRBV4-1 and TRBJ1-1; the match to TRBD1 covers 8 bases. The CDR3 sequence is 15 residues long. The V segment lost 2 bases and the J segment 6 bases; nucleotides outside the gene matches: 8. The germline V gene encodes CDR1 MGHRA and CDR2 YSYEKL.

The chain has TRBV19 and TRBJ2-2, with 9 bases lining up with TRBD2. The CDR3 has 15 amino acids. Germline CDR1 reads LNHDA; CDR2 reads SQIVND (reference sequence). V lost 3 bases, J lost 8 bases, and 7 bases stayed unmatched. The CDR3 is CASSMTASGEGELFF. CDR3 bases: TGTGCCAGTAGTATGACGGCTAGCGGGGAGGGGGAGCTGTTTTTT.

The chain uses TRBV19 and TRBJ1-2; no definite D call. Trimming pared 3 bases from V and 8 bases from J, leaving 10 bases between. This CDR3 has 12 amino acids. The germline CDR1 and CDR2 sequences are LNHDA and SQIVND (reference sequence). CDR3 amino acids: CASSIAQVGYTF. The DNA for the CDR3 is TGTGCCAGTAGTATTGCCCAGGTGGGCTACACCTTC.

This chain links TRBV18 with TRBJ1-6, with 9 bases aligning to TRBD1. The V segment lost 4 bases and the J segment 7 bases; nucleotides outside the gene matches: 5. The V gene's germline CDR1 is KGHSH and CDR2 LQKENI. This CDR3 region has 15 residues. The CDR3 is CASSRDGQGNSPLHF. The CDR3 DNA is TGTGCCAGCTCACGAGACGGACAGGGGAATTCACCCCTCCACTTT.

The chain is built from TRBV4-1 and TRBJ2-7, with D perhaps TRBD1 (7 bases). CDR1 MGHRA and CDR2 YSYEKL come from the germline V gene. Trimming took 2 bases from V and 5 from J, leaving 13 bases between them. The CDR3 contains 14 residues. The CDR3 DNA reads as TGCGCCAGCAGCCAACATGGCAGGGGGGACGAGCAGTACTTC. The encoded protein is CASSQHGRGDEQYF.

This chain uses TRBV11-2 with TRBJ1-2, with 10 nucleotides matching TRBD1. The CDR3 runs to 19 residues. With V trimmed by 4 bases and J by 4 bases, 18 bases remained unmatched. Germline-derived CDR1 and CDR2 are SGHAT and FQNNGV. The CDR3 DNA reads as TGTGCCAGCAGCTCTCAATCCGGGACAGGGGAGTTTTCCCTCTATGGCTACACCTTC. It codes for CASSSQSGTGEFSLYGYTF.

The genes are TRBV19 and TRBJ1-1, with unresolved D. This CDR3 region has 12 residues. The germline gives CDR1 LNHDA, CDR2 SQIVND (reference sequence). V was pared by 6 bases and J by 2 bases, with 7 bases between. CDR3 sequence reads: CASSQTNTEAFF. The CDR3 coding sequence is TGTGCCAGTAGCCAGACAAACACTGAAGCTTTCTTT.

The rearrangement links TRBV6-1 to TRBJ1-2; 8 bases are a match to TRBD1. Per the germline V gene, CDR1 is MNHNS and CDR2 is SASEGT. The CDR3 is 14 amino acids. Trimming removed 2 bases from V and 2 bases from J; junction bases left unmatched: 1. CDR3 residues: CASSEQGANYGYTF. The CDR3 region has the DNA TGTGCCAGCAGTGAACAGGGGGCGAACTATGGCTACACCTTC.

The rearrangement uses TRBV6-4 and TRBJ2-1, with 9 nucleotides matching TRBD2. CDR3 length: 16 amino acids. V lost 0 bases to trimming and J lost 7 bases; unmatched junction nucleotides: 7. Germline V gives CDR1 MRHNA, CDR2 SNTAGT. The CDR3 protein is CASSDSLRGGHNEQFF. The CDR3 bases are TGTGCCAGCAGTGACTCGCTGCGGGGGGGCCATAATGAGCAGTTCTTC.

The chain uses TRBV9 and TRBJ2-3; TRBD2 matches 10 bases. Germline-derived CDR1 and CDR2 are SGDLS and YYNGEE. Trimming at V came to 4 bases and at J to 1 base, leaving 6 bases not matched to a gene. This CDR3 contains 16 residues. The CDR3 sequence: CASSPHTSGGTDTQYF. In nucleotides, the CDR3 is TGTGCCAGCAGCCCCCACACTAGCGGGGGCACAGATACGCAGTATTTT.

The chain is built from TRBV7-8 and TRBJ1-4; TRBD1 matches at 7 bases. CDR1 and CDR2 from the germline V gene are SGHVS and FQNEAQ. CDR3 size: 15 residues. V was clipped by 5 bases and J by 5 bases; unmatched bases: 8. CDR3 nucleotides: TGTGCCAGCAGCCCATGGGACAGTTACAATGAAAAACTGTTTTTT. Translation: CASSPWDSYNEKLFF. Using reference TRBV7-8 and TRBJ1-4 for the parts outside the CDR3, the full variable domain is GAGVSQSPRYKVAKRGQDVALRCDPISGHVSLFWYQQALGQGPEFLTYFQNEAQLDKSGLPSDRFFAERPEGSVSTLKIQRTQQEDSAVYLCASSPWDSYNEKLFFGSGTQLSVL.

The V call is TRBV10-3, the J call TRBJ1-1; D not certain. Germline lookup yields CDR1 ENHRY and CDR2 SYGVKD. V was clipped by 2 bases and J by 4 bases, with 11 bases between them. The CDR3 has 14 amino acids. CDR3 in DNA: TGTGCCATCAGTGAGGTGGGAGGGTTCACTGAAGCTTTCTTT. Protein product: CAISEVGGFTEAFF.

The J gene is TRBJ2-7, the V gene TRBV4-2; 11 nucleotides match TRBD1. Germline-derived CDR1 and CDR2 are LGHNA and YNFKEQ. V trimming: 4 bases; J trimming: 5 bases; junction bases outside the gene matches: 10. The CDR3 extends over 16 amino acids. The CDR3 nucleotides read TGTGCCAGCAGCCTGGGGGGGACAGGGGGACCGGACGAGCAGTACTTC. The encoded protein is CASSLGGTGGPDEQYF.

The chain uses TRBV7-9 and TRBJ2-7, with 8 bases that match TRBD1. This CDR3 has 15 amino acids. Germline V gene sequence: CDR1 SEHNR, CDR2 FQNEAQ (reference sequence). After removal of 2 bases from V and 6 bases from J, the junction contained 9 bases not matched to a gene. The CDR3 nucleotides are TGTGCCAGCAGCTTATATGGGGACAGGTCGCTCGAGCAGTACTTC. Its protein is CASSLYGDRSLEQYF.

This sequence joins TRBV7-3 and TRBJ2-6; the D gene is possibly TRBD1 (6 bases). CDR3 size: 18 residues. Trimming shortened V by 0 bases and J by 1 base, and 13 bases separated the two germline ends. Germline-derived CDR1 and CDR2 are SGHTA and FQGTGA. The CDR3 sequence is CASSLTWGLGSGANVLTF. The CDR3 DNA is TGTGCCAGCAGCTTAACGTGGGGGCTTGGTTCTGGGGCCAACGTCCTGACTTTC.

The gene calls are TRBV2 and TRBJ1-4; the match to TRBD1 covers 7 bases. Germline trimming cut 5 bases from V and 4 bases from J; bases unmatched to any gene: 7. There are 15 residues in the CDR3. The germline gives CDR1 SNHLY, CDR2 FYNNEI. CDR3 protein: CASSQTTGFNEKLFF. The CDR3, as DNA: TGTGCCAGCAGTCAAACGACAGGGTTTAATGAAAAACTGTTTTTT.

The V gene is TRBV27, the J gene TRBJ2-7; D possibly corresponds to TRBD2 (5 bases). Germline CDR1 and CDR2: MNHEY and SMNVEV (reference sequence). There are 13 residues in the CDR3. Trimming stripped 8 bases from V and 4 bases from J, with 15 bases between. This CDR3 is CASSEGGVYEQYF. CDR3 nucleotides: TGTGCCAGCTCAGAGGGTGGGGTGTACGAGCAGTACTTC.

V usage is TRBV18 and J usage is TRBJ2-7; a weak D match, TRBD1 (5 bases). The germline gives CDR1 KGHSH, CDR2 LQKENI. V shed 5 bases and J shed 5 bases, with 13 bases lying between them. CDR3 size: 13 residues. The CDR3 region is CASSSGYGDEQYF. In DNA, the CDR3 is TGTGCCAGCTCATCAGGGTATGGGGACGAGCAGTACTTC.

V gene TRBV2 combines with J gene TRBJ2-3, with 10 positions matching TRBD2. Germline V gene lookup returns CDR1 SNHLY and CDR2 FYNNEI. The trim removed 6 bases at V and 14 bases at J, leaving 14 bases unmatched. The CDR3 is 14 residues long. In DNA form, the CDR3 reads TGTGCCAGCAGGTTCCGGACTAGCGGAGACCTAGGGTATTTT. It specifies CASRFRTSGDLGYF.